This T cell receptor (beta chain) is drawn from a study of T-cell reconstitution after alpha-beta-depleted transplantation in children. Preparation of the TCRbeta library involved a method that used unique molecular identifiers. TCRdb passed the PCR reads through MiXCR, listing each CDR3 protein once. The sample records 350,000 to 400,000 distinct CDR3 sequences, roughly 20% being singletons. This clonotype has ten or more counts. The CDR3 has 11 amino acids. CDR1 is SQVTM, CDR2 ANQGSEA, per germline. V was pared by 3 bases and J by 0 bases, with 2 bases between. The J gene is TRBJ2-5, the V gene TRBV29-1, with D uncertain. This specimen was PBMCs from the stem cell graft donor, taken from the stem cell graft. This receptor was obtained from a human donor who donated a stem cell graft to a child with acute myeloid leukemia. The CDR3 nucleotides read TGCAGCGTTGACAACCAAGAGACCCAGTACTTC. Translated, it gives CSVDNQETQYF.